This is a list of T cell receptor beta chains from one sample in a study of blood T cells in healthy people across ages. TCRdb fed the 5' RACE reads into MiXCR, producing one record per CDR3 protein. This table holds roughly 700,000 distinct CDR3 sequences, roughly 25% found once. This sample was also put to use in a study of T cells of mothers and their children.

The material sequenced was blood. Every receptor here comes from a boy aged 5-17 years in good health. CDR3s include the opening cysteine and the closing phenylalanine or tryptophan. The D gene is left open where the match is weak. Clone size, where shown, is once, few, many, or a class for clones that have expanded.

j_gene | d_gene | abundance | v_gene | CDR3aa
TRBJ2-3 | TRBD2 | . | TRBV5-1 | CASSLEGLAGVGTDTQYF
TRBJ2-5 | . | few | TRBV21-1 | CASSKGPQGVETQYF
TRBJ2-5 | . | . | TRBV12-5 | CASGLVAVQETQYF
TRBJ2-7 | TRBD2 | . | TRBV20-1 | CSVGLAGIEQYF
TRBJ2-5 | . | few | TRBV18 | CASQPGAGQETQYF
. | . | . | TRBV29-1 | CSVEVPRTLNEQYF
TRBJ2-3 | . | . | TRBV29-1 | CSVEPLRDTQYF
TRBJ2-5 | TRBD1 | few | TRBV29-1 | CSVGITTGTGETQYF
TRBJ2-1 | . | few | TRBV12-3/TRBV12-4 | CASSPLGDQGLNEQFF
TRBJ1-4 | . | . | TRBV20-1 | CSARGSSPDEKLFF
TRBJ2-2 | TRBD2 | . | TRBV20-1 | CGARDLAGATGELFF
TRBJ1-5 | . | once | TRBV2 | CASSEGSYNQPQHF
TRBJ2-5 | TRBD2 | . | TRBV6-2/TRBV6-3 | CASMGLQETQYF
TRBJ2-5 | . | . | TRBV28 | CASSARTIQETQYF
TRBJ2-3 | . | . | TRBV20-1 | CSASWGVGTDTQYF
TRBJ2-5 | TRBD2 | few | TRBV12-3/TRBV12-4 | CASSGLAGGYGQYF
TRBJ1-1 | . | . | TRBV7-3 | CASSSDLTGPGGAFF
TRBJ1-4 | . | few | TRBV5-1 | CASSPGAVRGKLFF